The sequence of this TCR beta chain was determined in a study of blood T cell repertoires in COVID-19. Assay used: immunoSEQ multiplex PCR; TCRdb lists only in-frame clones, some missing. This table holds more than 300,000 clones, more than 90% found once. Germline V CDR1 and CDR2: SGHTA, FQGNSA. The CDR3 has 16 residues. The V gene lost 1 base and the J gene lost 1 base, with 11 bases spanning the gap. The receptor's source is a woman aged 25 to 39 who had recovered from COVID-19. The V and J genes are TRBV7-2 and TRBJ2-1; possible D gene TRBD1, 5 bases. Sequences were obtained from PBMCs or T cells enriched from blood (not recorded which). This CDR3 is CASSLVAGQSYNEQFF. The CDR3, as DNA: TGTGCCAGCAGCTTAGTCGCTGGACAATCCTACAATGAGCAGTTCTTC.